The 4 T cell receptor beta chains presented below share a single source sample, sequenced in a study of blood T cell repertoires in COVID-19. Libraries were prepared by immunoSEQ multiplex PCR; TCRdb keeps only in-frame clonotypes and omits some of them. The profile shows around 130,000 clones, about 86% of them singletons. The material sequenced was PBMCs or T cells enriched from blood (not recorded which). The receptor source for this set is a woman aged 45-65 years who had recovered from COVID-19.

V gene TRBV3-1 (or the pseudogene TRBV3-2) combines with J gene TRBJ2-1, with 9 bases fitting TRBD2. CDR1 is LGHDT and CDR2 is YNNKEL in the germline V gene (reference sequence). The V segment lost 3 bases and the J segment 0 bases; nucleotides outside the gene matches: 9. The CDR3 is made up of 18 amino acids. The CDR3 DNA is TGTGCCAGCAGCCAGTTCGCGGGGGGGCCGAGCTCCTACAATGAGCAGTTCTTC. Residues: CASSQFAGGPSSYNEQFF.

This clone was observed a handful of times. The chain couples TRBV5-1 to TRBJ1-3, with D unresolved. Per germline, CDR1 SGHRS and CDR2 YFSETQ. V gave up 1 base and J gave up 3 bases, with 8 bases separating them. The CDR3 contains 14 residues. CDR3: CASSLTAYGNTIYF. The CDR3 coding sequence is TGCGCCAGCAGCTTGACAGCATATGGAAACACCATATATTTT.

The table lists this clone with a count of one. The CDR3, as DNA: TGTGCCAGCAGTTACTCGGAGTCTTACGAGCAGTACTTC. Residues: CASSYSESYEQYF. The rearrangement uses TRBV6-5 and TRBJ2-7; no definite D call. The CDR3 is 13 residues long. Germline lookup yields CDR1 MNHEY and CDR2 SVGAGI. V lost 0 bases and J lost 4, with 7 bases in between.

This rearrangement joins TRBV5-1 to TRBJ2-1; TRBD2 matches at 12 bases. V lost 0 bases to trimming and J lost 3 bases; unmatched junction nucleotides: 19. The CDR3 is 22 amino acids. Germline CDR1 SGHRS, CDR2 YFSETQ. CDR3 in DNA: TGCGCCAGCAGCTTGGTTGGACCCCCCCTAGCGGGGGGGAGGTCGGGCTACAATGAGCAGTTCTTC. Translating it yields CASSLVGPPLAGGRSGYNEQFF.